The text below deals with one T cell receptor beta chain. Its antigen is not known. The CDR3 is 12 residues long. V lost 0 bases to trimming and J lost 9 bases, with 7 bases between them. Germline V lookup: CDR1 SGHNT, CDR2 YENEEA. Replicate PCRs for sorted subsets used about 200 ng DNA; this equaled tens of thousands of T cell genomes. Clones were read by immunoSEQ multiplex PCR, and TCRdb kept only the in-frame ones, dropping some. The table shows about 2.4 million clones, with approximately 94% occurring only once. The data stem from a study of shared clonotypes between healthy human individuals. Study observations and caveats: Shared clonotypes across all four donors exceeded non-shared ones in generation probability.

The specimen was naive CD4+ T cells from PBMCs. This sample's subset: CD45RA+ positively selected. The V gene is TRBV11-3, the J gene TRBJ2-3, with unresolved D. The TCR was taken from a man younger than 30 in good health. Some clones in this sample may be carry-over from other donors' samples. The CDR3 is CASSLDRQTQYF. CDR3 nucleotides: TGTGCCAGCAGCTTAGATAGGCAAACGCAGTATTTT.